This T cell receptor beta chain was retrieved from a study of T cell changes during pregnancy in multiple sclerosis (dated by TCRdb to 2018 to 2020). For the study in its entirety: Changes in the T cell repertoire over the course of pregnancy were examined in this study in women with multiple sclerosis.

This clone was seen just once. Its antigen specificity is not known. No qualities accompany the bases; no much larger clone lies one base away. Taken from cysteine to phenylalanine, the CDR3 has 15 residues. The sequence is cut down to CDR3 DNA, 45 bases in frame from base 1. The germline V gene (reference sequence) supplies CDR1 MNHNY and CDR2 SVGAGI. The junction shows trimming of 5 bases on V and 2 bases on J, plus 16 bases between the germline ends. To prepare the library, the immunoSEQ multiplex PCR assay was applied. In its TCRdb copy, this immuneACCESS table keeps in-frame sequences only and misses some clones. Where compared with another copy, unresolved V genes explain less than half of these, and the others have no known cause. The table for this sample lists fewer than 25,000 clones; about 90% of them were counted only once. The top ten clonotypes cover more than 0.65% of the sample.

The receptor's source is a female donor in good health, enrolled as a control in a pregnancy study. The sample here was CD4+ T cells from peripheral blood mononuclear cells, taken in the third trimester of pregnancy. The V and J genes are TRBV6-6 and TRBJ2-7, with a weak D call of TRBD1 (6 bases match). The CDR3 has the sequence CASSAYRDLTYEQYF. The sequence in DNA is TGTGCCAGCAGTGCATACAGGGATCTCACCTACGAGCAGTACTTC.